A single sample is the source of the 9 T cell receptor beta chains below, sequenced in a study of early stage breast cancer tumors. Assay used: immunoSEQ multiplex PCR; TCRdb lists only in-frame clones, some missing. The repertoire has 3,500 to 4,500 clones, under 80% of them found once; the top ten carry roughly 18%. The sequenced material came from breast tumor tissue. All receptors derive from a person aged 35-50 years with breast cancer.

This CDR3 reads CAWETGGTEAFF. The DNA of the CDR3 is TGTGCCTGGGAGACAGGGGGAACTGAAGCTTTCTTT. V gene TRBV30 combines with J gene TRBJ1-1, with 9 positions matching TRBD1. CDR3 length: 12 residues. CDR1 GTSNPN and CDR2 SVGIG come from the germline V gene (reference sequence). The ends lost 5 bases at V and 5 bases at J; junction bases unmatched: 3.

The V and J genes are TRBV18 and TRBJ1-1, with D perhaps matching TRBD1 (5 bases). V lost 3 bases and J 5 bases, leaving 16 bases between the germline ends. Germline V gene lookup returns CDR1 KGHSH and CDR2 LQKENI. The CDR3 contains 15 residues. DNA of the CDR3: TGTGCCAGCTCACCTATAGAGGGAGGGGAAACTGAAGCTTTCTTT. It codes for CASSPIEGGETEAFF. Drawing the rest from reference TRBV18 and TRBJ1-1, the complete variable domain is NAGVMQNPRHLVRRRGQEARLRCSPMKGHSHVYWYRQLPEEGLKFMVYLQKENIIDESGMPKERFSAEFPKEGPSILRIQQVVRGDSAAYFCASSPIEGGETEAFFGQGTRLTVV.

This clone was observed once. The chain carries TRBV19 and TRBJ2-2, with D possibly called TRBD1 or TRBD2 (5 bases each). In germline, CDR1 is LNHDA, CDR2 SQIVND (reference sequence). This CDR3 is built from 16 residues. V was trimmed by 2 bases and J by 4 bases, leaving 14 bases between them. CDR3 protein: CASSIFFGGSTGELFF. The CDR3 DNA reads TGTGCCAGTAGTATATTTTTTGGGGGATCCACCGGGGAGCTGTTTTTT.

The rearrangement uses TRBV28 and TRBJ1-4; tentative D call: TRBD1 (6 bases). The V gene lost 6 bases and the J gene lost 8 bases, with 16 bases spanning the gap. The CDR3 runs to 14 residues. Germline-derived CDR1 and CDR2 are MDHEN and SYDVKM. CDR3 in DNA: TGTGCCAGCAGCTCTCAGGGGCTGCGGGAAAAACTGTTTTTT. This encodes CASSSQGLREKLFF. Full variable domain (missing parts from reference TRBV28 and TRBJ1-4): DVKVTQSSRYLVKRTGEKVFLECVQDMDHENMFWYRQDPGLGLRLIYFSYDVKMKEKGDIPEGYSVSREKKERFSLILESASTNQTSMYLCASSSQGLREKLFFGSGTQLSVL.

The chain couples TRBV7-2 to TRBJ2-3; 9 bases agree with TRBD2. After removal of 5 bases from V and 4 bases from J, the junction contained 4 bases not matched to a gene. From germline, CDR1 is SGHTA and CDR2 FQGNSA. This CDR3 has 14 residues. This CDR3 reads CASSQGLAPDTQYF. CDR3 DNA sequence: TGTGCCAGCAGCCAAGGACTAGCGCCAGATACGCAGTATTTT.

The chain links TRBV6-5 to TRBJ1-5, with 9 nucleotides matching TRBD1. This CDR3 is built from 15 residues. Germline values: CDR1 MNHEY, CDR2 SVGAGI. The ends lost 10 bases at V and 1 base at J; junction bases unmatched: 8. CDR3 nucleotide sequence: TGTGCCACAACCGCCGGGACAGGGAGCAATCAGCCCCAGCATTTT. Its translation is CATTAGTGSNQPQHF.

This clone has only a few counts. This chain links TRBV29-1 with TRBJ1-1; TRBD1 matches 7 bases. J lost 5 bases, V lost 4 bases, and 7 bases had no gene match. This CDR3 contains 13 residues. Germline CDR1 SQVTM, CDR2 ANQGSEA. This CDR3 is CSVGEGGSTEAFF. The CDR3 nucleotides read TGCAGCGTTGGTGAAGGGGGCAGTACTGAAGCTTTCTTT.

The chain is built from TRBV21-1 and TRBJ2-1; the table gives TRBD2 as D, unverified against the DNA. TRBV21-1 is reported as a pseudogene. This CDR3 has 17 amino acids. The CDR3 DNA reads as TGTGCCAGCACCCTCACTTTTTTTAGCGGGAGGGTGGTTGAGCAGTTCTTC. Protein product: CASTLTFFSGRVVEQFF.

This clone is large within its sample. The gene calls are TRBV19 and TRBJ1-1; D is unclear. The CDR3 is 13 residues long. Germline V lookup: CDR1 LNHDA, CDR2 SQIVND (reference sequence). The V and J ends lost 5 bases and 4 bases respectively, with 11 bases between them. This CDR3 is CASSEHDTTEAFF. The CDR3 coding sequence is TGTGCCAGTAGTGAGCATGACACCACTGAAGCTTTCTTT.